Detailed here is one T cell receptor (beta chain). What it binds is unknown. These data are taken from a study of OX40 agonist ivuxolimab in advanced cancers. Using immunoSEQ multiplex PCR, the repertoire was profiled, and TCRdb retains in-frame clones only, with some absent. The table records approximately 15,000 clones, 80% of them present only once. The germline V gene encodes CDR1 SGHTA and CDR2 FQGTGA. V lost 4 bases and J 5 bases, leaving 17 bases between the germline ends. The CDR3 contains 15 residues. Study-wide results and limits: In the 0.1-3.0 mg/kg groups, partial responders showed among the lowest expansion. CD8+ T cells showed, on average, more clonal expansion than CD4+ cells.

The genes are TRBV7-3 and TRBJ1-1; D remains unclear. This material consisted of CD4+ or CD8+ T cells sorted from blood, taken in a trial of the OX40 agonist ivuxolimab. This TCR derives from an adult with an advanced solid tumor such as melanoma, head and neck, liver or kidney cancer. The chain's CDR3 is CASSSHVGAGTEAFF. Written as DNA, the CDR3 is TGTGCCAGCAGCTCCCACGTAGGCGCGGGAACTGAAGCTTTCTTT. Based on the CDR3 plus reference TRBV7-3 and TRBJ1-1, the full variable domain is GAGVSQTPSNKVTEKGKYVELRCDPISGHTALYWYRQSLGQGPEFLIYFQGTGAADDSGLPNDRFFAVRPEGSVSTLKIQRTERGDSAVYLCASSSHVGAGTEAFFGQGTRLTVV.